This is a list of T cell receptor beta chains from one sample in a study of technical replicates of blood from a handful of donors. The method was immunoSEQ multiplex PCR; TCRdb's version includes in-frame clones alone and lacks a portion of them. The data contain over 85,000 clones, almost 97% of them singletons. Material: T cells isolated from PBMCs. The receptors shown here come from a human donor in good health. CDR3s include the opening cysteine and the closing phenylalanine or tryptophan. The D gene is left open where the match is weak. Size values are once, few and many counts, or a class for expanded clones, and some rows have none.

TRBJ1-2 | . | . | TRBV11-2 | CASSLGGGEYGYTF | TGTGCCAGCAGCTTAGGGGGGGGAGAATATGGCTACACCTTC
TRBJ2-2 | . | . | TRBV4-2 | CASSPVFSGGELFF | TGTGCCAGCAGCCCAGTATTTAGCGGCGGGGAGCTGTTTTTT
TRBJ2-7 | . | . | TRBV5-1 | CASSPPRDAEQYF | TGCGCCAGCAGCCCCCCCAGGGATGCTGAGCAGTACTTC
TRBJ2-5 | TRBD2 | . | TRBV7-2 | CASSLVAGGLETQYF | TGTGCCAGCAGCCTAGTAGCGGGAGGGCTCGAGACCCAGTACTTC
TRBJ2-7 | TRBD2 | . | TRBV11-3 | CASRGGAGGSYEQYF | TGTGCCAGCAGAGGGGGAGCGGGAGGGTCCTACGAGCAGTACTTC
TRBJ1-1 | TRBD1 | . | TRBV4-2 | CASSQDSVRGPTEAFF | TGTGCCAGCAGCCAAGATTCGGTCAGGGGGCCCACTGAAGCTTTCTTT
TRBJ1-3 | TRBD1 | . | TRBV11-3 | CASSWGQVSGNTIYF | TGTGCCAGCAGCTGGGGACAGGTCTCTGGAAACACCATATATTTT
TRBJ2-7 | . | . | TRBV19 | CASSTGQTYEQYF | TGTGCCAGTAGTACCGGACAAACCTACGAGCAGTACTTC
TRBJ2-5 | TRBD2 | . | TRBV5-4 | CASSSGLALQETQYF | TGTGCCAGCAGCTCGGGACTAGCGCTTCAAGAGACCCAGTACTTC
TRBJ1-1 | . | once | TRBV7-9 | CASSLGAPMNTEAFF | TGTGCCAGCAGCTTAGGGGCACCGATGAACACTGAAGCTTTCTTT
TRBJ2-3 | . | . | TRBV7-9 | CASSIQGADTQYF | TGTGCCAGCAGCATTCAGGGTGCAGATACGCAGTATTTT
TRBJ2-6 | . | . | TRBV9 | CASSAQASGANVLTF | TGTGCCAGCAGCGCCCAGGCTTCCGGGGCCAACGTCCTGACTTTC
TRBJ2-2 | TRBD2 | . | TRBV6-6 | CAARPPLAGYSGELFF | TGTGCCGCCCGGCCCCCACTAGCGGGATATTCCGGGGAGCTGTTTTTT
TRBJ2-1 | . | . | TRBV9 | CASSGVNEQFF | TGTGCCAGCAGCGGCGTCAATGAGCAGTTCTTC
TRBJ2-3 | TRBD2 | . | TRBV27 | CASSKLAGITDTQYF | TGTGCCAGCAGTAAACTAGCGGGAATCACAGATACGCAGTATTTT
TRBJ1-2 | . | . | TRBV7-9 | CASSLGTGNGYTF | TGTGCCAGCAGCTTAGGGACTGGGAATGGCTACACCTTC
TRBJ2-1 | TRBD2 | . | TRBV6-5 | CASSYSTSGSTTEQFF | TGTGCCAGCAGTTACTCGACTAGCGGGAGTACTACTGAGCAGTTCTTC
TRBJ1-2 | . | . | TRBV27 | CASSPVSDSYYTF | TGTGCCAGCAGTCCAGTTTCAGACAGCTATTACACCTTC
TRBJ2-1 | . | . | TRBV6-6 | CASTQRGRNEQFF | TGTGCCAGCACCCAGCGAGGTCGCAATGAGCAGTTCTTC
TRBJ2-3 | . | . | TRBV5-5 | CASGAGTSTDTQYF | TGTGCCAGCGGAGCGGGTACGTCCACAGATACGCAGTATTTT
TRBJ1-2 | . | . | TRBV4-1 | CASSQTRDSAYGYTF | TGCGCCAGCAGCCAAACCCGGGACTCAGCTTATGGCTACACCTTC
TRBJ2-7 | TRBD1 | . | TRBV6-5 | CASIGQGRSEQYF | TGTGCCAGCATTGGACAGGGCCGAAGCGAGCAGTACTTC
TRBJ1-1 | TRBD1 | . | TRBV18 | CASSPGSGGPSGAFF | TGTGCCAGCTCACCAGGGTCAGGGGGTCCCTCGGGAGCTTTCTTT
TRBJ2-3 | TRBD1 | . | TRBV7-3 | CASSLGQGLDTQYF | TGTGCCAGCAGCCTCGGACAGGGACTAGATACGCAGTATTTT
TRBJ2-5 | TRBD2 | . | TRBV6-1 | CASSDRAGVYETQYF | TGTGCCAGCAGTGATCGAGCGGGAGTGTACGAGACCCAGTACTTC
TRBJ2-2 | TRBD1 | . | TRBV28 | CASTLTGTGNTGELFF | TGTGCCAGCACCCTTACCGGGACAGGTAACACCGGGGAGCTGTTTTTT
TRBJ2-3 | TRBD1 | . | TRBV7-8 | CASRTGVLTDTQYF | TGTGCCAGCAGGACAGGGGTTCTCACAGATACGCAGTATTTT
TRBJ1-2 | . | . | TRBV6-6 | CASSYASGFGYTF | TGTGCCAGCAGTTACGCCTCAGGGTTCGGCTACACCTTC
TRBJ1-5 | . | . | TRBV19 | CASSMSSVGGQPQHF | TGTGCCAGTAGTATGAGTTCTGTGGGGGGTCAGCCCCAGCATTTT
TRBJ2-1 | TRBD2 | . | TRBV9 | CASSVAPRLAGAYNEQFF | TGTGCCAGCAGCGTAGCCCCCAGACTAGCGGGGGCCTACAATGAGCAGTTCTTC
TRBJ1-1 | TRBD1 | . | TRBV9 | CASSLISTGGNEAFF | TGTGCCAGCAGCCTCATCAGTACAGGGGGAAATGAAGCTTTCTTT
TRBJ2-7 | TRBD2 | . | TRBV5-6 | CASRNERLAGVISYEQYF | TGTGCCAGCAGGAACGAACGTCTAGCGGGAGTGATATCCTACGAGCAGTACTTC
TRBJ1-5 | TRBD1 | . | TRBV4-2 | CASSQEVGTGNQPQHF | TGTGCCAGCAGCCAAGAAGTGGGGACAGGCAATCAGCCCCAGCATTTT
TRBJ2-5 | TRBD1 | . | TRBV9 | CASSGPGTGYEETQYF | TGTGCCAGCAGCGGGCCCGGGACAGGGTATGAGGAGACCCAGTACTTC
TRBJ2-1 | . | few | TRBV4-2 | CASSQGQRDEQFF | TGTGCCAGCAGCCAAGGACAGCGAGATGAGCAGTTCTTC
TRBJ2-3 | . | . | TRBV2 | CASSGIVPDTQYF | TGTGCCAGCAGTGGCATAGTCCCAGATACGCAGTATTTT
TRBJ2-4 | . | . | TRBV7-9 | CASSSKGLPDIQYF | TGTGCCAGCAGCTCGAAGGGACTCCCGGACATTCAGTACTTC
TRBJ1-1 | . | . | TRBV2 | CASRRVFMNTEAFF | TGTGCCAGCAGGAGGGTTTTCATGAACACTGAAGCTTTCTTT
TRBJ2-5 | . | . | TRBV10-3 | CAISESRGPGETQYF | TGTGCCATCAGTGAGTCGCGAGGTCCGGGGGAGACCCAGTACTTC
TRBJ2-3 | . | . | TRBV28 | CASSLRILRGVDTQYF | TGTGCCAGCAGTTTACGTATTCTAAGGGGTGTAGATACGCAGTATTTT
TRBJ2-3 | TRBD2 | once | TRBV29-1 | CSLAGRGDTQYF | TGCAGCTTAGCGGGCCGGGGAGATACGCAGTATTTT
TRBJ1-1 | TRBD1 | . | TRBV27 | CASSSRQGSTEAFF | TGTGCCAGCAGTTCCCGACAGGGGAGCACTGAAGCTTTCTTT
TRBJ2-7 | TRBD1 | . | TRBV10-3 | CAISGTGNEQYF | TGTGCCATCAGTGGGACAGGGAACGAGCAGTACTTC
TRBJ2-1 | . | . | TRBV20-1 | CSVQRDNEQFF | TGCAGTGTCCAGCGGGACAATGAGCAGTTCTTC
TRBJ2-1 | TRBD1 | . | TRBV2 | CASSERTGIFF | TGTGCCAGCAGTGAGAGGACAGGGATATTCTTC